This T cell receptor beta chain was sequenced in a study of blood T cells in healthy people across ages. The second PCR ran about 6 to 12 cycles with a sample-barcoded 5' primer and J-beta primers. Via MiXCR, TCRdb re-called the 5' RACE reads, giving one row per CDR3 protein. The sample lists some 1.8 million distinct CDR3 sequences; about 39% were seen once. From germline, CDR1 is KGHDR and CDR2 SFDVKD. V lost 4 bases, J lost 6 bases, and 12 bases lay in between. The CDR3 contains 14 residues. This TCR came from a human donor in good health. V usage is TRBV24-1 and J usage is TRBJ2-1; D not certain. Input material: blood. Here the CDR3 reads CATSDPEKFNEQFF. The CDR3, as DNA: TGTGCCACCAGTGACCCCGAGAAATTCAATGAGCAGTTCTTC.